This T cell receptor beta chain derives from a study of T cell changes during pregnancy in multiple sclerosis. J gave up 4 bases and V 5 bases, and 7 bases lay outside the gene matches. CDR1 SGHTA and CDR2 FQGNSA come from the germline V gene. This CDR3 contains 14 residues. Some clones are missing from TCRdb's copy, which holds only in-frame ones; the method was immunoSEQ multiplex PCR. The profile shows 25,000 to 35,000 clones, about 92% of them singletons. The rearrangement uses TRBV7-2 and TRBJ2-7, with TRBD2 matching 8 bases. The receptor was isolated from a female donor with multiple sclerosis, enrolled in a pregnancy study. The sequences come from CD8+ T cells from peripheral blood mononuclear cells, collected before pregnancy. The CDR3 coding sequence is TGTGCCAGCAGCCCCATAGCGGGGTTTTACGAGCAGTACTTC. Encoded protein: CASSPIAGFYEQYF.